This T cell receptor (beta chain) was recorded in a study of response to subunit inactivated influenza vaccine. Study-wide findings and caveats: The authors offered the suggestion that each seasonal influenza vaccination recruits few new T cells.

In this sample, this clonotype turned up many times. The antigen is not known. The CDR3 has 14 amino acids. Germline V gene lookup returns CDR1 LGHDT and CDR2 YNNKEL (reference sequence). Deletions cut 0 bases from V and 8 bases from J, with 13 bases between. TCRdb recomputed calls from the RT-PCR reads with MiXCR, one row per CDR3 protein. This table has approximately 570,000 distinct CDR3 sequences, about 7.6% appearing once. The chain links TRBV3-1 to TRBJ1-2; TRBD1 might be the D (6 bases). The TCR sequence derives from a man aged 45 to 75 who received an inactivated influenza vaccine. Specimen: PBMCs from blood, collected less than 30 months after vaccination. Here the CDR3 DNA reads TGTGCCAGCAGCCAAGATTTTAGTACAGGGGGCTACACCTTC. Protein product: CASSQDFSTGGYTF.